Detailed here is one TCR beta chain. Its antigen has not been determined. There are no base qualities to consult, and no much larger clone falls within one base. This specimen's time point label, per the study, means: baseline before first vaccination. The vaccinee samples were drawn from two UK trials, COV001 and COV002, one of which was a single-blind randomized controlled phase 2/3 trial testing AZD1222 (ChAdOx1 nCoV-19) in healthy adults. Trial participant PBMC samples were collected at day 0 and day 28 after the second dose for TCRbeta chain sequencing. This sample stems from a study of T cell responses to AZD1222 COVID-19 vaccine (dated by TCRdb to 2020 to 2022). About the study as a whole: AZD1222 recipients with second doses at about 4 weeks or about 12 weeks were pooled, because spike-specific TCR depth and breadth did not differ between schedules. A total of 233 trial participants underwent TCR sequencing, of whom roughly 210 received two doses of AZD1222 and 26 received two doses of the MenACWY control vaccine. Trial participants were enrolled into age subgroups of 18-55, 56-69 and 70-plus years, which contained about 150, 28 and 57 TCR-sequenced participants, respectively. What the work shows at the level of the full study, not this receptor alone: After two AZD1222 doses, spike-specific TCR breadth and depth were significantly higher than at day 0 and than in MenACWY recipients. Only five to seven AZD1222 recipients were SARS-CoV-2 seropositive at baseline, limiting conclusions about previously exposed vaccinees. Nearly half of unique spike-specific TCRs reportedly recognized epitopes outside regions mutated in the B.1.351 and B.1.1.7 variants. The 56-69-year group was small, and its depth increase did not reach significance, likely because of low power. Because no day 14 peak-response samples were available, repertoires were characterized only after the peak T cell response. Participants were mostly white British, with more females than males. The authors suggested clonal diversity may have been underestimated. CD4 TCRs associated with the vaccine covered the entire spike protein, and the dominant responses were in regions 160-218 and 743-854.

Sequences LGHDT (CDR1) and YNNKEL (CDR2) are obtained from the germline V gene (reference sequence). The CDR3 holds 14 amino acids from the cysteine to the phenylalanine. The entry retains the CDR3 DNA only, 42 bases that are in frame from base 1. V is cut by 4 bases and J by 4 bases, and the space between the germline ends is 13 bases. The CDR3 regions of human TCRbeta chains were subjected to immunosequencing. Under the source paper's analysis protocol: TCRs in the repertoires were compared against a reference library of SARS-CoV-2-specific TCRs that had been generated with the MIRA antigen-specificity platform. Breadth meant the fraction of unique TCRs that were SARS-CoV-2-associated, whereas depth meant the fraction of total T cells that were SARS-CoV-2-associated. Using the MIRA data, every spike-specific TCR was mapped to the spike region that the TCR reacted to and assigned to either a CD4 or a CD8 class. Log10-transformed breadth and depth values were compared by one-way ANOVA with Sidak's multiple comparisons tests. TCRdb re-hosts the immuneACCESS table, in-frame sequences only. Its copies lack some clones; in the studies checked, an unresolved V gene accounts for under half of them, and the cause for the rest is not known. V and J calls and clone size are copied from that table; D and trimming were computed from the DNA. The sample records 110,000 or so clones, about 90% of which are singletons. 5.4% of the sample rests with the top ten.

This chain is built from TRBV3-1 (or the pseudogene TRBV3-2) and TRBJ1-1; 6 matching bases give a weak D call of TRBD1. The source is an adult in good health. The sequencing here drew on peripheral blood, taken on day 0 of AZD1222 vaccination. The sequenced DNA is TGTGCCAGCAGCCCCCTAGGAGGGGGCACTGAAGCTTTCTTT. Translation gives CASSPLGGGTEAFF.